The clone carrying this T cell receptor beta chain was seen only a few times. Its antigen is undetermined. TCRdb called the RT-PCR reads again in MiXCR, with one record for every CDR3 protein. The table has 500,000 to 600,000 distinct CDR3 sequences, approximately 7.6% seen once. The CDR3 totals 15 residues. Trimming took 4 bases from V and 10 from J, leaving 17 bases between them. CDR1 MNHEY and CDR2 SVGEGT come from the germline V gene. This entry comes from a study of response to subunit inactivated influenza vaccine. Study conclusions and caveats: Each seasonal influenza vaccination recruits few new T cells, the authors suggested.

The TCR comes from a man between 50 and 69 years old who received an inactivated influenza vaccine. The starting material was PBMCs from blood, obtained 23 to 25 months after vaccination. The chain combines TRBV6-2 or TRBV6-3 with TRBJ1-6; D is uncertain. The CDR3 DNA sequence: TGTGCCAGCAGTTCCCGAAGGTTTGGGGTGTCACCCCTCCACTTT. Protein: CASSSRRFGVSPLHF.